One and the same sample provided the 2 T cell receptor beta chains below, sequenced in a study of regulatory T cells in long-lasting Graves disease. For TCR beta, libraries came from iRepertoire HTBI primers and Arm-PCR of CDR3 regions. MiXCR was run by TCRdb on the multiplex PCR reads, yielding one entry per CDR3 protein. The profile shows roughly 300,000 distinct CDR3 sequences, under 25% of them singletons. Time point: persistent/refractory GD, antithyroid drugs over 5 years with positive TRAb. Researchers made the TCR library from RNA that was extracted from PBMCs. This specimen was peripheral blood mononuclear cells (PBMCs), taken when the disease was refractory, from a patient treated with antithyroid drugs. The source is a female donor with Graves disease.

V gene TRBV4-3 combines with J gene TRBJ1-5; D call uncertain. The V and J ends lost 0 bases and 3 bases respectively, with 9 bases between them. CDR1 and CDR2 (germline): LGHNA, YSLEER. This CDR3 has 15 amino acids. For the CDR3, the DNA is TGCGCCAGCAGCCAAGACCGGCGGATCAATCAGCCCCAGCATTTT. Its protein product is CASSQDRRINQPQHF.

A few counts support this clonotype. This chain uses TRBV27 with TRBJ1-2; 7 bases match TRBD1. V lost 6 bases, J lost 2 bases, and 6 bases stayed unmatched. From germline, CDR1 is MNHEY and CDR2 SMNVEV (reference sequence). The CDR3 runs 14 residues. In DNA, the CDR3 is TGTGCCAGCAGGACCAGGGGGGGCAACTATGGCTACACCTTC. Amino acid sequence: CASRTRGGNYGYTF.